This paragraph reports one TCR beta chain. This receptor's antigen is unknown. Base quality data are lacking; no much larger clone is found one base away. A patient counted as having stable Graves' hyperthyroidism if no progression to ophthalmopathy occurred over 18 months of follow-up. Hyperthyroidism patients were newly diagnosed, with disease duration under 2 months, and aged 18 to 65 years. Exclusion was applied to patients with uncontrolled infections, other autoimmune diseases, pregnancy or lactation. Diagnoses were established on the basis of clinical symptoms, serum thyroxine and TRAb, thyroid ultrasound, and orbital computed tomography. Trizol reagent was used to extract total RNA, and RNA quality was then checked on an Agilent 2100 Bioanalyzer. The sample comes from a study of T cells in Graves' hyperthyroidism and ophthalmopathy (dated by TCRdb to between 2018 and 2021). A note on the overall study: A discovery cohort of about a hundred patients, roughly 45 with Graves' ophthalmopathy and over 55 with stable Graves' hyperthyroidism, was used to find distinguishing TCR V-J signatures. The 100 or so discovery patients were randomly divided into training and test sets at a 7:3 ratio. Once sampling was done, hyperthyroidism patients were given methimazole at a starting dose of 30 mg daily, whereas ophthalmopathy patients were given high-dose intravenous methylprednisolone. The study also compared thyroid tissue and blood T-cell repertoires from five or six Graves' hyperthyroidism patients. Prospective prediction of ophthalmopathy was tested in an independent validation cohort of fewer than 20 hyperthyroidism patients and some 17 patients who later progressed to ophthalmopathy. The paper describes TCR Vbeta CDR3 sequencing of fewer than 150 peripheral blood samples, made up of roughly 40 ophthalmopathy patients, some 76 hyperthyroidism patients and about 17 progressor patients. Study-level results and caveats: In validation, the model predicted progression to ophthalmopathy with 60% to 71% sensitivity and less than 80% specificity, a median of 6.5 months before onset. A model built on a 13 V-J signature distinguished ophthalmopathy from stable hyperthyroidism, reaching roughly 88% sensitivity and approximately 83% specificity in cross-validation and 80%/75% in testing. Most expanded thyroid clonotypes (frequency above 0.001) were also found in blood, which suggests that blood repertoires may mirror thyroid immune responses. Sample size was not statistically predetermined, and investigators were not blinded to group allocation.

TCR beta CDR3 regions were amplified from RNA transcripts. The first round of RT-PCR for the TCR CDR3 was performed with the HTBI primer set and the Qiagen OneStep RT-PCR kit. A second multiplex PCR round built the libraries, followed by size selection and purification. Paired-end sequencing of the libraries was performed with 100 bp reads on an Illumina HiSeq2000. From the authors' description of their analysis: SOAPnuke was used to process the raw data, throwing out any read that contained adapters or uncalled bases, had a mean Phred below 15, or lacked an exact constant-primer or identifier match. COPE v1.2.5 was used to merge the high-quality paired reads, and each unique nucleotide sequence was defined as a clonotype. Clonotypes were aligned to IMGT TRBV, TRBD and TRBJ reference segments using MiTCR v1.1. Analysis was restricted to V-J combinations with a frequency above 0.0001, which covered roughly 99% of repertoires. The TCS score was defined as the ratio of F50 (clonal expansion) to E x V (chaos), calculated using BLOSUM62-based TCRdist between CDR3 peptides within each V-J. Welch's t-statistics and random forest reduced 514 V-J features to about 12, which were used in a naive Bayes classifier (R e1071). The Morisita-Horn index was used to measure how similar the thyroid and blood repertoires were. TCRdb ran its own pipeline on the public reads, namely fastp trimming at Q25 and MiXCR clone calling, and kept in-frame beta chains. Every CDR3 protein is listed once, alongside the most common genes and DNA of its rows. The V and J calls, along with clone size, are taken from TCRdb and not from the paper's own processing. The sample data list about 610,000 distinct CDR3 sequences, and about half of these were observed just once. Around 7.7% of the sample is in the top ten clones.

The origin of this receptor is a woman aged 18-29 years with Graves' hyperthyroidism. The source material was peripheral blood or thyroid tissue (not recorded which).

Here is the DNA: TGTGCCAGCAGTCCCCAGGGGCAGCTCTACGAGCAGTACTTC. It specifies CASSPQGQLYEQYF. The sequence joins TRBV12-3 or TRBV12-4 to TRBJ2-7; matching of 6 bases hints at TRBD1 as the D gene. Between the V and J ends, shortened by 5 bases and 3 bases respectively, the junction contains 14 bases. The CDR3 sequence holds 14 residues, the cysteine and phenylalanine included. Kept here is only the CDR3 DNA, which spans 42 bases and is read in frame from base 1.